The sequence of this T cell receptor (beta chain) was determined in a study of blood T cells in healthy people across ages (dated by TCRdb to the mid-2010s). Some background on the complete study: In model experiments, template switching captured roughly one uniquely barcoded TCR beta cDNA molecule for every two T cells. For two donors (one aged 18 to 30 and one aged 80 or older), the study analyzed two additional independent replicas of 1 million unique cDNA reads from the same blood draw. The donors were split into four age groups: young (average 16 years), middle-aged (39), aged (more than 60) and long-lived (over 80). To avoid experimental bias, donors of different ages were randomly spread across the sequencing lanes. To track age-related changes in TCR beta repertoire diversity, the study relied on deep sequencing normalized with unique cDNA molecular identifiers. Overall study results and their limits: Estimates of total diversity based on one million sequenced T cells were regarded as lower bounds and as underestimates. Bulk unsorted PBMC profiling prevented conclusive comparison of naive and antigen-experienced compartments. The long-lived group showed more naive CD4+ T cells, fewer expanded clones and increased TCR diversity than the aged group, suggesting age selection. Observed TCR beta diversity correlated strongly with the percentage of naive T cells measured by flow cytometry. As age increased, observed TCR beta diversity per million T cells dropped in a roughly linear way, and a significant reduction was already evident by age 40. Because donor CMV infection status was unknown, age-related changes in expanded clonotypes were potentially confounded.

The library was generated by 5' RACE. Sequenced using an Illumina HiSeq 2500. A second PCR of about 7 to 12 cycles was run with a J-beta primer mix and a sample-barcoded 5' primer. A unique molecular identifier was introduced onto each TCR beta cDNA molecule by a template-switch 5' adaptor carrying 12 random nucleotides. Each sample yielded at least 2.5 million CDR3-containing paired-end reads. First-strand cDNA was synthesized from all RNA with the Mint cDNA synthesis kit, primed by a TRBC-specific oligonucleotide. Following uracil-DNA glycosylase treatment, all cDNA underwent a first 18-cycle PCR with the universal primers M1SS and BC2_uni_R. As for the original processing: For normalization, 1 million high-quality reads were randomly selected from each sample, with every read carrying a distinct molecular identifier. Reads with shared molecular identifiers were discarded instead of being binned into consensus sequences. MiTCR, with a Q25 quality threshold and the strictest error-elimination algorithm, was used for CDR3 identification, clonotype clustering and error correction. Lower-bound total TCR beta diversity was estimated with a nonparametric unseen species model using Euler transformation. The public reads were run again by TCRdb, first through fastp at Q25 and then through MiXCR, and only productive beta chains were kept. Rows matching on CDR3 protein sequence are summarized as one entry with the most common DNA and genes. TCRdb, rather than the study authors, made the V and J calls. Counted in this sample were hundreds of thousands of distinct CDR3 sequences; about 32% of them appeared once. The top ten constitute just over 15% of the sample.

The donors were under 40 Caucasian individuals from Russia, aged roughly 6 to 90 years, who were systemically healthy. Ten milliliters of peripheral blood were drawn from each donor into EDTA-treated Vacutainer tubes. Ficoll-Paque density-gradient centrifugation was used to isolate PBMCs, with at least 7 million obtained per sample. Trizol reagent was used to extract total RNA from PBMCs, with at least 6 micrograms per sample. The percentages of naive CD45RAhigh/CD27high T cells were determined by flow cytometry on a PBMC aliquot from every donor. As regards this clonotype: Its antigen is still unknown. Within one base of it there is no much larger clone, and no base qualities were kept.

The junction shows trimming of 11 bases on V and 0 bases on J, plus 10 bases between the germline ends. The CDR3 measures 13 amino acids from cysteine to phenylalanine. Just the 39-base CDR3 DNA is kept, in frame starting at base 1. The germline V gene (reference sequence) specifies SEHNR as CDR1 and FQNEAQ as CDR2. The specimen was blood. This chain is built from TRBV7-9 and TRBJ1-4; D gene: possibly TRBD1, on 5 matching bases. This clonotype was sampled from a woman aged 80 or older in good health. Donor details come from another sample of the same person, matched by shared clones. The DNA is TGTGCCGCCTCAGGGACAACTAATGAAAAACTGTTTTTT. The encoded protein is CAASGTTNEKLFF.